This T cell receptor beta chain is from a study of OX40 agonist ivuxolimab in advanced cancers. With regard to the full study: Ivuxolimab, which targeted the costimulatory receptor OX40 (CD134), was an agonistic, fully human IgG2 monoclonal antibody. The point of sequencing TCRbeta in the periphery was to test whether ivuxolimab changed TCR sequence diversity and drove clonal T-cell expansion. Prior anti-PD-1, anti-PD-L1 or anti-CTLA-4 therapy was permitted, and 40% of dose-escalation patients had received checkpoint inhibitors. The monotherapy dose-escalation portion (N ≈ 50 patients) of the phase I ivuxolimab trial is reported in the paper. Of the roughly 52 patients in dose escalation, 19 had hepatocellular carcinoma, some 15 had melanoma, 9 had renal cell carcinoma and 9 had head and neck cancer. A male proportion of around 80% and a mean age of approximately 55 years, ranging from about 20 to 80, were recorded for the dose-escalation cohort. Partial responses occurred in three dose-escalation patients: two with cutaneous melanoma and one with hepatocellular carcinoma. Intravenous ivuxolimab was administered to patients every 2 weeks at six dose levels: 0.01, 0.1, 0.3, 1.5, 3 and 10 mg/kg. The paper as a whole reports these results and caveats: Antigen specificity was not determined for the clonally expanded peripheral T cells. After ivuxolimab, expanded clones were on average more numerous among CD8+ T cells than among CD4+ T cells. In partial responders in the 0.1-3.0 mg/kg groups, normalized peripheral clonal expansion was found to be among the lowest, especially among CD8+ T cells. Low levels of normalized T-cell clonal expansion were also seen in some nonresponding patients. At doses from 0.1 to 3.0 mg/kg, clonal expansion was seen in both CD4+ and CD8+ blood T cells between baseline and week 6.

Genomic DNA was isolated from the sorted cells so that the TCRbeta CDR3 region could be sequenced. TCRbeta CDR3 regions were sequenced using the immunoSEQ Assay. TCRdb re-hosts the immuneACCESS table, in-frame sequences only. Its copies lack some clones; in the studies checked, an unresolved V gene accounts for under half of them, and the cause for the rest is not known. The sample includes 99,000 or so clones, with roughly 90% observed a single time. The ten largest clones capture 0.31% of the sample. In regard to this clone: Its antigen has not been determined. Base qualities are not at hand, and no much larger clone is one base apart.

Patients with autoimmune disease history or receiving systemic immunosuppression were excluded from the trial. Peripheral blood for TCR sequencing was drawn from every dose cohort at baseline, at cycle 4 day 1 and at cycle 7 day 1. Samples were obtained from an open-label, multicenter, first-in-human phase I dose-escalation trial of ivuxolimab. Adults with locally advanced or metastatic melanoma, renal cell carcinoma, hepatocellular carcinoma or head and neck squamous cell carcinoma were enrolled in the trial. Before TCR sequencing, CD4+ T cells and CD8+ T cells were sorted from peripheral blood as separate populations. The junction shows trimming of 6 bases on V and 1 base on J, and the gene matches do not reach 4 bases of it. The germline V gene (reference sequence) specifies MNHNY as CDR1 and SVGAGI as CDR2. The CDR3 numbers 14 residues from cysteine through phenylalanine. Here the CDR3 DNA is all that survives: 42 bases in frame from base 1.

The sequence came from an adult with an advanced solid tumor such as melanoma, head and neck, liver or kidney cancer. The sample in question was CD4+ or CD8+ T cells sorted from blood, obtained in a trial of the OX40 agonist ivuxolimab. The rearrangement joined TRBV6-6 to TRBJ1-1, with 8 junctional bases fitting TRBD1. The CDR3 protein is CASSRDRRNTEAFF. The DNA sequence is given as TGTGCCAGCAGCCGGGACAGGAGGAACACTGAAGCTTTCTTT.